This T cell receptor (beta chain) was documented in a study of blood T cells in healthy people across ages (dated by TCRdb to between 2014 and 2017). For the study in its entirety: Template switching captured roughly one uniquely barcoded TCR beta cDNA molecule per two T cells in model experiments. Four age groups were formed from the donors: young (average approximately 15 years), middle-aged (just under 40), aged (about 68) and long-lived (less than 85). The study measured age-related changes in TCR beta repertoire diversity using deep sequencing normalized with unique cDNA molecular identifiers. To avoid experimental bias, donors of different ages were randomly spread across the sequencing lanes. Two additional independent replicas of 1 million unique cDNA reads from the same blood draw were analyzed for two donors (one aged 18 to 30 and one aged 80 or older). Broad study findings and their caveats: Estimates of total diversity based on one million sequenced T cells were regarded as lower bounds and as underestimates. As age increased, observed TCR beta diversity per million T cells dropped in a roughly linear way, and a significant reduction was already evident by age roughly 40. Because donor CMV infection status was unknown, age-related changes in expanded clonotypes were potentially confounded. Observed TCR beta diversity correlated strongly with the percentage of naive T cells measured by flow cytometry. Compared with the aged group, the long-lived group had more naive CD4+ T cells, fewer expanded clones and increased TCR diversity, suggesting age selection. Bulk unsorted PBMC profiling prevented conclusive comparison of naive and antigen-experienced compartments.

The roughly 37 donors, aged roughly 6 to 100 years, were systemically healthy Caucasian individuals from Russia. Each donor gave around 9.5 milliliters of peripheral blood, collected into EDTA-treated Vacutainer tubes. Ficoll-Paque density-gradient centrifugation was used to isolate PBMCs, with at least 6 million obtained per sample. Trizol reagent was used to extract total RNA from the PBMCs, yielding at least 6 micrograms per sample. For every donor, an aliquot of PBMCs went through flow cytometry to measure the percentages of naive CD45RAhigh/CD27high T cells. This clonotype was seen a handful of times. Its recognized antigen is unknown. One base away there is no much larger clone; base qualities are not given. CDR1 LGHDT and CDR2 YNNKEL were looked up in the germline V gene (reference sequence). Taken from cysteine to phenylalanine, the CDR3 has 12 residues. Only the CDR3 part of the read is kept: 36 bases, read in frame from the first base.

Libraries came from 5' RACE. TCRdb records Illumina HiSeq 2500 as the sequencer. The second PCR ran for about 6 to 12 cycles and used a J-beta primer mix along with a sample-barcoded 5' primer. A template-switch 5' adaptor carrying 12 random nucleotides introduced a unique molecular identifier onto each TCR beta cDNA molecule. Each sample yielded at least 2.5 million CDR3-containing paired-end reads. First-strand cDNA was synthesized from all RNA with the Mint cDNA synthesis kit, primed by a TRBC-specific oligonucleotide. After uracil-DNA glycosylase treatment, a first 18-cycle PCR used universal primers M1SS and BC2_uni_R on all cDNA. On the authors' methods: For normalization, 1 million high-quality reads were randomly selected from each sample, with every read carrying a distinct molecular identifier. Reads sharing molecular identifiers were discarded rather than binned into consensus sequences. CDR3 identification, clonotype clustering and error correction used MiTCR with a Q25 quality threshold and the strictest error-elimination algorithm. A nonparametric unseen species model with Euler transformation was used to estimate lower-bound total TCR beta diversity. Through fastp at Q25 and MiXCR, TCRdb rebuilt clones from the public reads, retaining in-frame beta chains. Each record represents a unique CDR3 protein, reported with the most common genes and DNA among its rows. These V and J calls are TCRdb output, not the study's own analysis. Here the sample has 980,000 or so distinct CDR3 sequences; 45% to 50% occur a single time. Jointly, the top ten make up around 15% of the sample.

The sequenced material came from blood. The chain links TRBV3-1 with TRBJ2-4, and 8 bases in between align with TRBD2. The J call may be in error: the DNA end matches TRBJ2-7 better. The clonotype originates from a man aged 25-45 years in good health. The CDR3 loop reads CASRGGPHEQYF. The bases read TGTGCCAGCCGCGGGGGGCCCCACGAGCAGTACTTC.